The rows below give T cell receptor beta chains drawn from one sample of a study of shared clonotypes between healthy human individuals. Clones were sequenced by immunoSEQ multiplex PCR, and TCRdb holds only the in-frame ones, with some missing. The sample shows millions of clones, 90% to 95% of them seen only once. The specimen was naive CD4+ T cells sorted from blood. Every receptor here comes from a man aged 18 to 29 in good health. Each CDR3 is given without its conserved first and last residue. The D gene is left open where the match is weak.

>TRBJ2-7|TRBV25-1|TRBD1
ASSDTGTGIYEQY
>TRBJ2-6|TRBV28|TRBD1
ASSFGDSSGANVLT
>TRBJ2-3|TRBV7-8|.
ASSLRQPQSTDTQY
>TRBJ1-2|TRBV4-1|TRBD1
ASSQDRDRGYT
>TRBJ1-5|TRBV7-2|.
ASSLSTGSNQPQH
>TRBJ2-7|TRBV27|.
ATRRALHGSYEQY
>TRBJ1-1|TRBV6-5|.
ASRTVSWNTEAF
>TRBJ1-1|TRBV6-5|.
ASSYLTEAF
>TRBJ1-1|TRBV7-9|.
ASSSDSYTEAF
>TRBJ2-5|TRBV2|TRBD2
ASSLTSGGEETQY
>TRBJ1-5|TRBV30|.
AWGTSPGQPQH
>TRBJ1-6|TRBV9|.
ASSPRMMESPLH
>TRBJ2-2|TRBV4-1|.
ASSPFLRGTGELF
>TRBJ2-5|TRBV6-5|.
ASSMSTGRETQY
>TRBJ1-1|TRBV5-1|.
ASSLRSGGRNTEAF
>TRBJ2-5|TRBV6-1|TRBD2
ASIQGLAGVETQY
>TRBJ2-2|TRBV10-3|TRBD2
AILAGLNTGELF
>TRBJ2-3|TRBV7-6|.
ASSLGVADTQY
>TRBJ1-5|TRBV10-1|TRBD1
ATNSIRDRAQPQH
>TRBJ2-1|TRBV29-1|.
SVAGGNEQF
>TRBJ2-7|TRBV29-1|.
SVQTESYEQY
>TRBJ1-1|TRBV4-1|.
ASSQDRLTEAF
>TRBJ2-1|TRBV7-2|.
ASSLDRAVQF
>TRBJ1-5|TRBV7-9|.
ASSRSGGTPKWPQH
>TRBJ1-4|TRBV30|TRBD1
AATGDNEKLF
>TRBJ1-4|TRBV4-1|TRBD1
ASSQVPGQELRAEKLF
>TRBJ2-1|TRBV14|TRBD2
ASSQRLLAGVNIGQF
>TRBJ1-3|TRBV7-2|TRBD1
ASSTPGQGSGNTIY
>TRBJ1-2|TRBV6-5|TRBD1
ATNRGQGYGYT
>TRBJ2-1|TRBV7-9|TRBD2
ASSFSSGGVQTPYNEQF
>TRBJ2-1|TRBV5-1|TRBD1
ASSPTTGTFYNEQF